This TCR beta chain was found in a study of blood T cell repertoires in COVID-19 (dated by TCRdb to about 2020). At the level of the whole study: Collaborator samples came from the United States, Italy and Spain and covered acute and convalescent phases of COVID-19. Samples came from the ongoing ImmuneRACE study (first 160 participants) plus 1,254 subjects from 6 global collaborators. Deeply sampled blood TCRbeta repertoires from subjects exposed to, actively infected with, or recovered from COVID-19 were included in the dataset. The repertoires were released in a freely available public database meant as a resource for research on the immune response to SARS-CoV-2. HLA class I and class II types, where available, came from metadata supplied by the sample provider rather than from assay-based typing. The sample metadata nearly always contained a de-identified subject ID, COVID-19 status, age in years and sex. The material from the prospective study consisted of cDNA or gDNA derived from T cells, B-cell-depleted T cells, or PBMCs. What the study reported, not specific to this receptor: Clinical and demographic metadata were provided uncurated, with the amount varying by source and participant.

As regards this clone: The antigen this receptor binds is unknown. Within one base of it there is no much larger clone, and no base qualities were kept.

The immunoSEQ Assay, a bias-controlled multiplex PCR, was used to amplify TCRbeta CDR3 regions from genomic DNA. The original methods were these. The number of nucleated cells in each sample was estimated by amplification of reference gene primers within the assay. To quantify the absolute abundance of each unique TCRbeta CDR3 rearrangement, sequence reads were collapsed and filtered. For each sample, productive Simpson clonality was calculated by taking the square root of Simpson's diversity index across productive rearrangements. TCRdb stores this immuneACCESS table with in-frame sequences only. Part of the clones is absent; in the studies checked, under half of the shortfall reflects unresolved V genes, and no reason is known for the rest. V and J calls and clone size are given by that table; D and trimming were obtained from the DNA. Counted in this sample were hundreds of thousands of clones; around 87% of them appeared once. The ten largest make up roughly 3.3% of the sample.

Participants in the prospective study were aged roughly 18 to 100 years, lived in approximately 26 United States geographic areas, and enrolled through a virtual design. Cohort assignment in the prospective study relied on participant-reported clinical history from a screening survey and a study questionnaire. Each participant in the prospective study had whole blood, serum and a nasopharyngeal or oropharyngeal swab collected by mobile phlebotomists. Prospective study participants could optionally give additional blood draws and questionnaires over a roughly 2-month period. Prospective study blood samples were shipped either frozen or at room temperature before DNA extraction. The CDR3 sequence holds 13 residues, the cysteine and phenylalanine included. CDR3 DNA only is kept here, 39 bases in frame from base 1. The germline V gene (reference sequence) yields LNHDA for CDR1 and SQIVND for CDR2. Trimming at the junction amounts to 5 bases on V and 3 bases on J, and the germline ends lie 11 bases apart.

Sequencing was done on a sample of PBMCs or T cells enriched from blood (not recorded which). The chain links TRBV19 with TRBJ2-7; the D gene is perhaps TRBD2, on 5 matching bases. The sequence came from a woman aged 40 to 50 with acute COVID-19. The nucleotide sequence reads TGTGCCAGTAGTGGGGAGAAGGGCTACGAGCAGTACTTC. It translates as CASSGEKGYEQYF.